Shown below are 32 T cell receptor beta chains from a single sample sequenced in a study of radiotherapy plus CTLA-4 blockade in lung cancer. Libraries were prepared by immunoSEQ multiplex PCR; TCRdb keeps only in-frame clonotypes and omits some of them. This repertoire shows tens of thousands of clones, approximately 81% found once; its top ten account for about a quarter. This material consisted of peripheral blood, taken from a patient treated with radiotherapy plus ipilimumab. Source of these receptors: a human donor with non-small cell lung cancer whose response to radiotherapy plus ipilimumab could not be evaluated.

This chain connects TRBV19 to TRBJ2-7, with 10 positions matching TRBD2. J lost 6 bases, V lost 4 bases, and 12 bases had no gene match. Germline CDR1 and CDR2: LNHDA and SQIVND (reference sequence). The CDR3 sequence is 16 residues long. The CDR3, as DNA: TGTGCCAGTAGTACTTCCAACTTAGCGGGAGGCTCCGAGCAGTACTTC. Encoded protein: CASSTSNLAGGSEQYF. The complete variable domain, with remaining parts taken from reference TRBV19 and TRBJ2-7, reads DGGITQSPKYLFRKEGQNVTLSCEQNLNHDAMYWYRQDPGQGLRLIYYSQIVNDFQKGDIAEGYSVSREKKESFPLTVTSAQKNPTAFYLCASSTSNLAGGSEQYFGPGTRLTVT.

The chain uses TRBV15 and TRBJ2-3, with D tentatively TRBD1 (6 bases). The V gene lost 1 base and the J gene lost 4 bases, with 12 bases spanning the gap. The length of the CDR3 is 15 residues. Germline-derived CDR1 and CDR2 are LNHNV and YYDKDF (reference sequence). CDR3 nucleotides: TGTGCCACCAGCAGAGGGGCAGGGGAACCAGATACGCAGTATTTT. This encodes CATSRGAGEPDTQYF.

The chain is built from TRBV7-2 and TRBJ2-7; D not certain. Looked up from germline, CDR1 is SGHTA and CDR2 is FQGNSA. V was pared by 5 bases and J by 0 bases, with 8 bases between. The CDR3 spans 13 residues. This CDR3 reads CASSRPSSYEQYF. DNA for the CDR3: TGTGCCAGCAGCCGGCCTAGCTCCTACGAGCAGTACTTC.

The rearrangement joins TRBV11-2 to TRBJ2-3; maybe TRBD1 (5 bases). CDR1 SGHAT and CDR2 FQNNGV come from the germline V gene. Trimming stripped 5 bases from V and 6 bases from J, with 18 bases between. The CDR3 is 15 residues long. The CDR3 region is CASSPWGRLADTQYF. The CDR3 DNA sequence: TGTGCCAGCAGCCCCTGGGGCAGGCTCGCGGATACGCAGTATTTT.

Here the CDR3 reads CASSWRGNNEQFF. Written as DNA, the CDR3 is TGTGCCAGCAGTTGGAGGGGAAACAATGAGCAGTTCTTC. This chain connects TRBV28 to TRBJ2-1, with D tentatively TRBD2 (6 bases). The CDR3 is 13 amino acids. CDR1 is MDHEN, CDR2 SYDVKM, per germline. V lost 4 bases and J 5 bases, leaving 9 bases between the germline ends.

V gene TRBV18 combines with J gene TRBJ1-1; no reliable D call. V was shortened by 2 bases and J by 0 bases, with 10 bases between the two germline ends. This CDR3 spans 15 amino acids. From germline, CDR1 is KGHSH and CDR2 LQKENI. The CDR3 loop is CASSPGGRMNTEAFF. The CDR3 nucleotides are TGTGCCAGCTCACCAGGAGGACGGATGAACACTGAAGCTTTCTTT.

The V gene is TRBV18, the J gene TRBJ1-1; D gene ambiguous. V lost 3 bases and J 4 bases, leaving 15 bases between the germline ends. CDR1 and CDR2 from the germline V gene are KGHSH and LQKENI. The CDR3 consists of 15 residues. CDR3 protein: CASSPSLGGGTEAFF. The CDR3 region has the DNA TGTGCCAGCTCACCCAGCTTGGGTGGAGGCACTGAAGCTTTCTTT.

This chain uses TRBV5-4 with TRBJ1-2; D call uncertain. Per germline, CDR1 SGHNT and CDR2 YYREEE (reference sequence). CDR3 size: 16 residues. V was trimmed by 0 bases and J by 0 bases, leaving 12 bases between them. The DNA for the CDR3 is TGTGCCAGCAGCTTGGGGTTGACTAATACTAACTATGGCTACACCTTC. It codes for CASSLGLTNTNYGYTF.

J is TRBJ2-1 and V is TRBV19; a possible D gene is TRBD2 (6 bases). With 1 base removed from V and 5 bases from J, the gap between germline ends came to 18 bases. CDR1 is LNHDA and CDR2 is SQIVND in the germline V gene (reference sequence). This CDR3 has 17 residues. In DNA, the CDR3 is TGTGCCAGTAGTATAGCCCATTTAGCGGAATATCACAATGAGCAGTTCTTC. As protein: CASSIAHLAEYHNEQFF.

This clone has a handful of counts. The chain has TRBV10-3 and TRBJ1-2; 9 positions match TRBD1. Germline CDR1 and CDR2: ENHRY and SYGVKD. The V and J ends lost 3 bases and 4 bases, in that order; junction bases with no gene match: 9. There are 16 residues in the CDR3. CDR3 nucleotides: TGTGCCATCAGTGACGAACAGGGGGCCATAAGCTATGGCTACACCTTC. It codes for CAISDEQGAISYGYTF.

This clone was detected once. The chain combines TRBV5-1 with TRBJ2-7; 8 bases fit TRBD2. The CDR3 extends over 15 amino acids. The V and J ends lost 7 bases and 4 bases, in that order; junction bases with no gene match: 13. Germline assignment: CDR1 SGHRS and CDR2 YFSETQ. The CDR3 spells CASGTEAGVSYEQYF. CDR3 in DNA: TGCGCCAGCGGCACCGAAGCGGGAGTCTCGTACGAGCAGTACTTC. The full variable domain, with the rest looked up from reference TRBV5-1 and TRBJ2-7, is KAGVTQTPRYLIKTRGQQVTLSCSPISGHRSVSWYQQTPGQGLQFLFEYFSETQRNKGNFPGRFSGRQFSNSRSEMNVSTLELGDSALYLCASGTEAGVSYEQYFGPGTRLTVT.

The chain has TRBV2 and TRBJ2-5, with TRBD2 matching 15 bases. The CDR3 is made up of 17 amino acids. Germline V gives CDR1 SNHLY, CDR2 FYNNEI. Germline trimming cut 5 bases from V and 0 bases from J; bases unmatched to any gene: 4. The CDR3 bases are TGTGCCAGCAGTAAGGGACTAGCGGGAGGCTACCAAGAGACCCAGTACTTC. This gives the protein CASSKGLAGGYQETQYF.

The rearrangement links TRBV7-3 to TRBJ1-1; TRBD1 matches 9 bases. Trimming at V came to 3 bases and at J to 4 bases, leaving 12 bases not matched to a gene. The CDR3 totals 17 residues. Germline CDR1 SGHTA, CDR2 FQGTGA. CDR3 in DNA: TGTGCCAGCAGCTTTGGGCGATTACAGGGGGCGACCACTGAAGCTTTCTTT. This gives the protein CASSFGRLQGATTEAFF.

The CDR3 loop is CASSVGVRPNTGELFF. Here the CDR3 DNA reads TGTGCCAGCAGCGTAGGAGTCAGGCCGAACACCGGGGAGCTGTTTTTT. The chain is built from TRBV9 and TRBJ2-2; D is uncertain. The CDR3 covers 16 residues. V was trimmed by 0 bases and J by 0 bases, leaving 9 bases between them. Germline CDR1 and CDR2: SGDLS and YYNGEE.

The chain joins TRBV28 to TRBJ2-5, with 8 bases aligning to TRBD1. The J call may be mistaken, given a closer DNA end match to TRBJ2-7. This CDR3 is built from 16 residues. The germline V gene has CDR1 MDHEN and CDR2 SYDVKM. DNA of the CDR3: TGTGCCAGCAGAAAAGGACTCGGACAGGGCCACTACGAGCAGTACTTC. Translated: CASRKGLGQGHYEQYF.

The chain uses TRBV27 and TRBJ2-1, with 9 bases that match TRBD2. CDR1 is MNHEY, CDR2 SMNVEV, per germline (reference sequence). V dropped 3 bases and J dropped 8; count of bases not matched to a gene: 5. The CDR3 sequence is 14 residues long. The CDR3 sequence is CASSLGTSIDEQFF. The DNA for the CDR3 is TGTGCCAGCAGTTTGGGGACTAGCATCGATGAGCAGTTCTTC.

This CDR3 is CASMGGNSYEQYF. CDR3 DNA: TGTGCCAGCATGGGGGGGAACTCCTACGAGCAGTACTTC. The J gene is TRBJ2-7, the V gene TRBV6-6; 7 bases are shared with TRBD2. The CDR3 extends over 13 amino acids. Per germline, CDR1 MNHNY and CDR2 SVGAGI (reference sequence). The ends lost 7 bases at V and 0 bases at J; junction bases unmatched: 3.

V and J are TRBV2 and TRBJ2-7; no firm D call. Germline V gene lookup returns CDR1 SNHLY and CDR2 FYNNEI. The length of the CDR3 is 13 residues. V was cut by 11 bases and J by 1 base, with 15 bases left in between. For the CDR3, the DNA is TGTGCCGGCGCAGGATCCAATTCCTACGAGCAGTACTTC. Protein: CAGAGSNSYEQYF.

This chain connects TRBV11-2 to TRBJ1-1, with D maybe TRBD1 (6 bases). This CDR3 comprises 14 residues. The germline V gene has CDR1 SGHAT and CDR2 FQNNGV. Trimming removed 1 base from V and 1 base from J, with 7 bases in between. The CDR3 here is CASSLVRGNTEAFF. The CDR3 coding sequence is TGTGCCAGCAGCTTAGTCAGGGGGAACACTGAAGCTTTCTTT.

CDR3 residues: CASSLGTGGDTQYF. CDR3 coding DNA: TGCGCCAGCAGCTTAGGAACGGGAGGAGATACGCAGTATTTT. The chain joins TRBV5-1 to TRBJ2-3; TRBD2 agrees at 7 bases. V was pared by 2 bases and J by 5 bases, with 5 bases of the junction left unmatched. The germline V gene has CDR1 SGHRS and CDR2 YFSETQ. The CDR3 covers 14 residues.

The chain couples TRBV10-3 to TRBJ1-1; D possibly corresponds to TRBD1 (6 bases). The CDR3 loop spans 14 amino acids. Trimming removed 5 bases at V and 4 bases at J, with 14 bases between. Germline V CDR1 and CDR2: ENHRY, SYGVKD. Here the CDR3 reads CAISRGREGTEAFF. The CDR3 bases are TGTGCCATCAGTAGGGGGAGGGAAGGCACTGAAGCTTTCTTT.

This chain joins TRBV28 and TRBJ1-4; 8 nucleotides agree with TRBD1. The CDR3 runs 15 residues. CDR1 and CDR2 from the germline V gene are MDHEN and SYDVKM. V shed 4 bases, J shed 4 bases, and the junction held 5 bases outside the gene matches. The CDR3 sequence: CASSYMGQVNEKLFF. CDR3 DNA sequence: TGTGCCAGCAGTTATATGGGACAGGTTAATGAAAAACTGTTTTTT.

V gene TRBV5-1 combines with J gene TRBJ2-7; TRBD1 aligns across 9 bases. This CDR3 is built from 15 residues. The germline gives CDR1 SGHRS, CDR2 YFSETQ. V dropped 4 bases and J dropped 6; count of bases not matched to a gene: 11. The DNA for the CDR3 is TGCGCCAGCAGCGGACCGGGACAGGGTATTCCCGAGCAGTACTTC. Its translation: CASSGPGQGIPEQYF. The full variable domain, completed using reference TRBV5-1 and TRBJ2-7, is KAGVTQTPRYLIKTRGQQVTLSCSPISGHRSVSWYQQTPGQGLQFLFEYFSETQRNKGNFPGRFSGRQFSNSRSEMNVSTLELGDSALYLCASSGPGQGIPEQYFGPGTRLTVT.

The chain links TRBV2 to TRBJ2-7; TRBD2 matches 9 bases. CDR1 is SNHLY and CDR2 is FYNNEI in the germline V gene. The CDR3 totals 16 residues. The V gene end was trimmed by 4 bases and the J gene end by 3 bases; junction bases not matched to a gene: 10. The CDR3 region has the DNA TGTGCCAGCAGTGCAACCGCTAGCGGGAACGGCTACGAGCAGTACTTC. Translated: CASSATASGNGYEQYF.

This clone showed up just a few times. The chain is built from TRBV11-2 and TRBJ2-5; 9 nucleotides agree with TRBD1. J was trimmed by 5 bases and V by 6 bases; bases with no gene match: 10. This CDR3 comprises 15 residues. The germline V gene encodes CDR1 SGHAT and CDR2 FQNNGV. The CDR3 reads CASRNYRGQGETQYF. The CDR3 DNA reads as TGTGCCAGCAGGAATTACAGGGGGCAGGGGGAGACCCAGTACTTC.

V is TRBV4-1 and J is TRBJ2-5; D possibly corresponds to TRBD1 (5 bases). Germline V gives CDR1 MGHRA, CDR2 YSYEKL. V lost 4 bases and J lost 4, with 13 bases in between. The CDR3 contains 14 residues. CDR3 coding DNA: TGCGCCAGCAGCCTCAGGGCTGTCCGAGAGACCCAGTACTTC. This translates into CASSLRAVRETQYF.

The J gene is TRBJ2-2, the V gene TRBV19; 12 nucleotides line up with TRBD2. The CDR3 sequence is 14 residues long. In germline, CDR1 is LNHDA, CDR2 SQIVND (reference sequence). Trimming removed 7 bases from V and 7 bases from J; junction bases left unmatched: 4. The CDR3 is CASKTSGRIGELFF. The CDR3 bases are TGTGCCAGTAAGACTAGCGGGAGAATCGGGGAGCTGTTTTTT.

The rearrangement links TRBV9 to TRBJ1-6; D is unclear. Germline CDR1 is SGDLS and CDR2 is YYNGEE. V shed 4 bases and J shed 7 bases, with 15 bases lying between them. There are 15 residues in the CDR3. CDR3 loop: CASSPRPGENSPLHF. DNA of the CDR3: TGTGCCAGCAGCCCACGACCGGGAGAGAATTCACCCCTCCACTTT. The whole variable domain, filled in from reference TRBV9 and TRBJ1-6, reads DSGVTQTPKHLITATGQRVTLRCSPRSGDLSVYWYQQSLDQGLQFLIQYYNGEERAKGNILERFSAQQFPDLHSELNLSSLELGDSALYFCASSPRPGENSPLHFGNGTRLTVT.

This sequence joins TRBV5-1 and TRBJ2-5; TRBD2 aligns across 11 bases. Losses at the gene ends were 0 bases for V and 1 base for J; bases not matched to a gene: 2. Germline CDR1 reads SGHRS; CDR2 reads YFSETQ. This CDR3 region has 16 residues. CDR3 coding DNA: TGCGCCAGCAGCTTGGATGGGACTAGCGGCCAAGAGACCCAGTACTTC. It encodes CASSLDGTSGQETQYF. Supplemented by reference TRBV5-1 and TRBJ2-5, the full variable domain reads KAGVTQTPRYLIKTRGQQVTLSCSPISGHRSVSWYQQTPGQGLQFLFEYFSETQRNKGNFPGRFSGRQFSNSRSEMNVSTLELGDSALYLCASSLDGTSGQETQYFGPGTRLLVL.

This clone was detected once. The chain has TRBV29-1 and TRBJ2-4, with 8 positions matching TRBD1. Germline CDR1 is SQVTM and CDR2 is ANQGSEA. CDR3 length: 11 amino acids. V shed 7 bases and J 11 bases; nucleotides not matched to a gene: 7. The CDR3 region is CSAQSDRVQYF. The CDR3, as DNA: TGCAGCGCCCAATCGGACAGGGTTCAGTACTTC. Based on the CDR3 plus reference TRBV29-1 and TRBJ2-4, the full variable domain is SAVISQKPSRDICQRGTSLTIQCQVDSQVTMMFWYRQQPGQSLTLIATANQGSEATYESGFVIDKFPISRPNLTFSTLTVSNMSPEDSSIYLCSAQSDRVQYFGAGTRLSVL.

This clone came up a few times. The chain recombines TRBV19 with TRBJ1-2; the match to TRBD1 covers 12 bases. The junction had 2 bases not matched to a gene; V was cut back by 6 bases and J by 3 bases. CDR1 LNHDA and CDR2 SQIVND come from the germline V gene (reference sequence). The CDR3 runs to 14 residues. The CDR3 nucleotides are TGTGCCAGTAGGGGACAGGGGGCTGACTATGGCTACACCTTC. Its translation: CASRGQGADYGYTF.

The chain couples TRBV18 to TRBJ1-1, with 7 bases fitting TRBD1. Germline loops: CDR1 KGHSH, CDR2 LQKENI. The ends lost 6 bases at V and 6 bases at J; junction bases unmatched: 22. This CDR3 is 18 amino acids long. The CDR3 region has the DNA TGTGCCAGCTCGCCCTCTAAACGCCCGGGAAAGGGGGCTCCTGAAGCTTTCTTT. It specifies CASSPSKRPGKGAPEAFF.